The 27 T cell receptor beta chains presented below share a single source sample, sequenced in a study of identical twins. TCRdb independently ran MiXCR on the 5' RACE reads; one entry per CDR3 protein. In the table there are roughly 260,000 distinct CDR3 sequences, 7% to 8.5% of which are singletons. Another study also made use of these data, one on yellow fever vaccine responses in identical twins.

Sequencing was performed on CD8+ T cells sorted from blood. The source is a young woman in good health.

The CDR3: CASSQDDDRNNEQFF. CDR3 nucleotide sequence: TGCGCCAGCAGCCAAGACGACGATCGGAACAATGAGCAGTTCTTC. The gene calls are TRBV4-1 and TRBJ2-1; D unclear. The V gene's germline CDR1 is MGHRA and CDR2 YSYEKL. This CDR3 is built from 15 residues. V lost 0 bases and J lost 5, with 11 bases in between.

This clonotype has a handful of counts. The chain recombines TRBV7-9 with TRBJ2-7; D uncertain. The germline gives CDR1 SEHNR, CDR2 FQNEAQ (reference sequence). The CDR3 length is 14 residues. V dropped 1 base and J dropped 2 bases, with 9 bases sitting between them. The CDR3 is CASSLEHLAYEQYF. CDR3 sequence (DNA): TGTGCCAGCAGCTTAGAGCACCTCGCCTACGAGCAGTACTTC.

This clonotype was detected many times. This chain joins TRBV27 and TRBJ2-4, with D possibly being TRBD1 (8 bases). This CDR3 is built from 16 residues. Germline V gene sequence: CDR1 MNHEY, CDR2 SMNVEV (reference sequence). Trimming removed 3 bases from V and 7 bases from J, with 19 bases in between. Here the CDR3 DNA reads TGTGCCAGCAGTTTCTACACAGGGGGGGTTCAGAACATTCAGTACTTC. Residues: CASSFYTGGVQNIQYF.

This clonotype has just a few counts. The chain links TRBV29-1 to TRBJ1-2, with 9 positions matching TRBD1. This CDR3 has 15 amino acids. With 6 bases clipped from V and 5 bases from J, the junction kept 13 bases outside the gene matches. Germline loops: CDR1 SQVTM, CDR2 ANQGSEA. CDR3 in DNA: TGCAGCGTACCCGGACAGGGGTCGGCATGGTATGGCTACACCTTC. Translation: CSVPGQGSAWYGYTF.

This clonotype has just a few counts. The genes are TRBV27 and TRBJ2-3; 9 positions match TRBD1. CDR1 is MNHEY and CDR2 is SMNVEV in the germline V gene (reference sequence). This CDR3 region has 17 residues. J lost 5 bases, V lost 4 bases, and 13 bases had no gene match. CDR3 in amino acids: CASSSKGGTGFRDTQYF. The CDR3 nucleotides read TGTGCCAGCAGTTCGAAAGGGGGGACAGGGTTCCGAGATACGCAGTATTTT.

This clonotype was seen at least ten times. The chain uses TRBV28 and TRBJ1-2, with 7 bases aligning to TRBD1. Trimming cost V 2 bases and J 7 bases; bases outside gene matches: 10. The CDR3 loop spans 15 amino acids. Germline V CDR1 and CDR2: MDHEN, SYDVKM. This CDR3 reads CASSLSQGGTGGYTF. The CDR3 DNA reads as TGTGCCAGCAGTTTAAGCCAGGGGGGTACAGGTGGCTACACCTTC.

The chain joins TRBV4-2 to TRBJ2-3; D may correspond to TRBD1 or TRBD2 (5 bases each). Trimming took 2 bases from V and 2 from J, leaving 11 bases between them. From germline, CDR1 is LGHNA and CDR2 YNFKEQ. This CDR3 spans 15 amino acids. The CDR3 nucleotides read TGTGCCAGCAGCCAAACCGGGACGTACACAGATACGCAGTATTTT. Translating it yields CASSQTGTYTDTQYF.

V usage is TRBV15 and J usage is TRBJ2-5, with D perhaps TRBD2 (6 bases). Germline values: CDR1 LNHNV, CDR2 YYDKDF (reference sequence). V was clipped by 0 bases and J by 5 bases, with 13 bases between them. The CDR3 loop spans 15 amino acids. The CDR3 loop is CATSRDVGGGETQYF. CDR3 nucleotide sequence: TGTGCCACCAGCAGAGACGTGGGAGGCGGGGAGACCCAGTACTTC.

This chain uses TRBV11-2 with TRBJ2-5, with 12 bases fitting TRBD2. CDR1 is SGHAT, CDR2 FQNNGV, per germline. The CDR3 runs 16 residues. J was trimmed by 5 bases and V by 2 bases; bases with no gene match: 6. CDR3 in amino acids: CASSLRTGTSGETQYF. The DNA for the CDR3 is TGTGCCAGCAGCTTACGCACCGGGACTAGCGGGGAGACCCAGTACTTC. Filled out from reference TRBV11-2 and TRBJ2-5, the complete variable domain reads EAGVAQSPRYKIIEKRQSVAFWCNPISGHATLYWYQQILGQGPKLLIQFQNNGVVDDSQLPKDRFSAERLKGVDSTLKIQPAKLEDSAVYLCASSLRTGTSGETQYFGPGTRLLVL.

This clonotype was counted ten times or more. The rearrangement uses TRBV24-1 and TRBJ2-2, with D tentatively TRBD1 (5 bases). Germline V gene data show CDR1 as KGHDR and CDR2 as SFDVKD. The CDR3 has 13 amino acids. V lost 3 bases, J lost 7 bases, and 8 bases lay in between. The CDR3: CATSDVQVGELFF. DNA for the CDR3: TGTGCCACCAGTGATGTACAGGTCGGGGAGCTGTTTTTT.

This clonotype was seen a few times. The chain recombines TRBV2 with TRBJ2-5, with D maybe TRBD2 (6 bases). The germline CDR1 and CDR2 sequences are SNHLY and FYNNEI. The V gene lost 6 bases and the J gene lost 3 bases, with 8 bases spanning the gap. The CDR3 has 12 residues. CDR3 in amino acids: CASRGLEETQYF. In DNA, the CDR3 is TGTGCCAGCAGGGGACTTGAAGAGACCCAGTACTTC.

The CDR3 region is CASSFTNPTGYIEQFF. The CDR3 DNA reads TGTGCCAGCAGCTTCACCAACCCGACAGGGTATATTGAGCAGTTCTTC. The chain employs TRBV5-5 and TRBJ2-1; 7 bases map to TRBD1. With V trimmed by 2 bases and J by 9 bases, 14 bases remained unmatched. This CDR3 comprises 16 residues. Germline CDR1 is SGHKS and CDR2 is YYEKEE (reference sequence).

This chain joins TRBV7-6 and TRBJ2-1; 9 bases agree with TRBD1. There are 15 residues in the CDR3. CDR1 and CDR2 (germline): SGHVS, FNYEAQ. Trimming at V came to 7 bases and at J to 5 bases, leaving 9 bases not matched to a gene. CDR3 region: CASTRQGEWDNEQFF. Here the CDR3 DNA reads TGTGCCAGCACAAGACAGGGGGAGTGGGACAATGAGCAGTTCTTC.

The table lists this clonotype with many counts. CDR3 sequence reads: CASSLTNTEAFF. The CDR3, as DNA: TGCGCCAGCAGCTTAACAAACACTGAAGCTTTCTTT. The genes are TRBV5-1 and TRBJ1-1; no clear D. This CDR3 spans 12 amino acids. Per the germline V gene, CDR1 is SGHRS and CDR2 is YFSETQ. Trimming removed 2 bases from V and 2 bases from J, with 4 bases in between.

Many counts were recorded for this clonotype. The chain uses TRBV29-1 and TRBJ2-1; D tentatively fits TRBD1 or TRBD2 (5 bases each). Deletions cut 4 bases from V and 8 bases from J, with 12 bases between. The length of the CDR3 is 12 residues. Per the germline V gene, CDR1 is SQVTM and CDR2 is ANQGSEA. CDR3 DNA: TGCAGCGTTGGGGGGTCGGCTCATGAGCAGTTCTTC. Amino acid sequence: CSVGGSAHEQFF.

The chain joins TRBV28 to TRBJ1-5; 10 bases align to TRBD1. Trimming cost V 3 bases and J 5 bases; bases outside gene matches: 4. The germline gives CDR1 MDHEN, CDR2 SYDVKM. The CDR3 contains 15 residues. The CDR3 region has the DNA TGTGCCAGCAGTTTCTTGGGACAGGGGTATCAGCCCCAGCATTTT. It specifies CASSFLGQGYQPQHF.

The chain joins TRBV18 to TRBJ1-5; D gene ambiguous. Trimming left V 5 bases short and J 0 bases short, with 14 bases between. This CDR3 region has 16 residues. From germline, CDR1 is KGHSH and CDR2 LQKENI. Written as DNA, the CDR3 is TGTGCCAGCTCAAAGAGAGTTTCTGATAGCAATCAGCCCCAGCATTTT. This gives the protein CASSKRVSDSNQPQHF.

This sequence joins TRBV20-1 and TRBJ2-2, with D perhaps being TRBD1 or TRBD2 (5 bases each). The V gene's germline CDR1 is DFQATT and CDR2 SNEGSKA (reference sequence). Trimming pared 4 bases from V and 0 bases from J, leaving 18 bases between. This CDR3 spans 17 amino acids. The CDR3: CSAMSIFGDANTGELFF. CDR3 DNA: TGCAGTGCTATGTCCATCTTTGGGGACGCGAACACCGGGGAGCTGTTTTTT.

Ten or more counts support this clonotype. The chain recombines TRBV3-1 with TRBJ2-3, with 9 bases fitting TRBD1. The CDR3 loop spans 15 amino acids. Germline CDR1 is LGHDT and CDR2 is YNNKEL (reference sequence). With V trimmed by 0 bases and J by 6 bases, 4 bases remained unmatched. The CDR3 bases are TGTGCCAGCAGCCAAGATCCCGGACAGGGGGATACGCAGTATTTT. This translates into CASSQDPGQGDTQYF.

This clonotype occurred many times. The chain links TRBV7-9 to TRBJ2-1; D is unclear. Germline CDR1 and CDR2: SEHNR and FQNEAQ (reference sequence). There are 16 residues in the CDR3. Trimming took off 0 bases at V and 0 bases at J, with 9 bases between the two ends. The CDR3 reads CASSLAGQSSYNEQFF. CDR3 DNA sequence: TGTGCCAGCAGCTTAGCTGGGCAGAGCTCCTACAATGAGCAGTTCTTC.

The gene calls are TRBV2 and TRBJ2-1, with 9 bases fitting TRBD2. The CDR3 is 16 amino acids. From germline, CDR1 is SNHLY and CDR2 FYNNEI. With 3 bases clipped from V and 7 bases from J, the junction kept 10 bases outside the gene matches. The chain's CDR3 is CASSEWREGLGNEQFF. CDR3 nucleotide sequence: TGTGCCAGCAGTGAGTGGCGGGAGGGCCTGGGTAATGAGCAGTTCTTC.

The chain joins TRBV20-1 to TRBJ1-4, with D perhaps TRBD1 (5 bases). This CDR3 has 12 residues. Germline V gene sequence: CDR1 DFQATT, CDR2 SNEGSKA (reference sequence). V lost 5 bases and J 13 bases, leaving 17 bases between the germline ends. This CDR3 is CSAPGPSGGLFF. CDR3 sequence (DNA): TGCAGTGCTCCGGGACCATCTGGGGGACTGTTTTTT.

With respect to this clonotype: Because the CDR3 is missing its conserved closing phenylalanine or tryptophan, this is likely a read error. The J gene is TRBJ1-6, the V gene TRBV28, with D unresolved. Germline lookup yields CDR1 MDHEN and CDR2 SYDVKM. Trimming took 10 bases from V and 0 from J, leaving 13 bases between them. The CDR3 extends over 15 amino acids. The DNA for the CDR3 is TGTGCCATTTCACCAGAGCTCTCCTATAATTCACCCCTCCACATT. Translation gives CAISPELSYNSPLHI.

The V and J genes are TRBV5-6 and TRBJ2-3; TRBD1 matches 10 bases. The CDR3 sequence is 17 residues long. The J segment lost 2 bases and the V segment lost 3 bases, leaving 9 bases of the junction unmatched. CDR1 SGHDT and CDR2 YYEEEE come from the germline V gene. CDR3 sequence (DNA): TGTGCCAGCAGCTCGGGGGGACAGGGGACAATCACAGATACGCAGTATTTT. This translates into CASSSGGQGTITDTQYF.

This clonotype was counted only a few times. Written as DNA, the CDR3 is TGTGCCAGCAGCCCACTAGCGGGAGGGTATCGGGACACCGGGGAGCTGTTTTTT. It translates to CASSPLAGGYRDTGELFF. The V and J genes are TRBV6-1 and TRBJ2-2, with TRBD2 identical over 13 bases. V shed 6 bases, J shed 3 bases, and the junction held 10 bases outside the gene matches. Per the germline V gene, CDR1 is MNHNS and CDR2 is SASEGT. The CDR3 is made up of 18 amino acids.

This chain connects TRBV6-1 to TRBJ2-3; 10 nucleotides align to TRBD2. This CDR3 is built from 14 residues. The ends lost 6 bases at V and 2 bases at J; junction bases unmatched: 2. The germline gives CDR1 MNHNS, CDR2 SASEGT. The CDR3 loop is CASRSGRATDTQYF. The CDR3 nucleotides are TGTGCCAGCAGGAGCGGGAGGGCCACAGATACGCAGTATTTT.

V usage is TRBV19 and J usage is TRBJ2-2; D not certain. CDR3 length: 15 residues. V was cut by 2 bases and J by 1 base, with 8 bases left in between. Germline CDR1 is LNHDA and CDR2 is SQIVND (reference sequence). The CDR3, as DNA: TGTGCCAGTAGTATAAGCACACGGAACACCGGGGAGCTGTTTTTT. It codes for CASSISTRNTGELFF.